The 21 T cell receptor beta chains below all came from one sample that was sequenced in a study of T cells in Graves' hyperthyroidism and ophthalmopathy. Authors of the study amplified TCR beta CDR3 regions from RNA transcripts. The study used the HTBI primer set for a first-round RT-PCR of the TCR CDR3. TCRdb processed the multiplex PCR reads anew with MiXCR; each CDR3 protein has one entry. Found here are almost 35,000 distinct CDR3 sequences, around 52% of them singletons; the top ten hold about 25%. Sequencing input: blood. The receptors stem from a woman aged 40-49 years with Graves' ophthalmopathy.

V usage is TRBV24-1 and J usage is TRBJ2-5; 9 bases are shared with TRBD1. V shed 5 bases and J 12 bases; nucleotides not matched to a gene: 9. The CDR3 loop spans 13 amino acids. Germline V lookup: CDR1 KGHDR, CDR2 SFDVKD. Here the CDR3 DNA reads TGTGCCACCAGTGGGCCAACGGGACAGGGAAAGTACTTC. It codes for CATSGPTGQGKYF.

Only a few counts were recorded for this clonotype. This sequence may be a read error, since a much larger clone differs from it by one base. Here the CDR3 omits its conserved ending phenylalanine or tryptophan, so a read error is the likely source. The chain links TRBV28 to TRBJ1-1; D is perhaps TRBD1 (6 bases). The V end was cut by 4 bases, the J end by 1 base, with 7 bases between. The CDR3 loop spans 13 amino acids. CDR1 and CDR2 (germline): MDHEN, SYDVKM. In DNA, the CDR3 is TGTGCCAGCAGTTCGGGACAGAACACTGAAGCTTTCTTG. Residues: CASSSGQNTEAFL.

The chain joins TRBV12-3 or TRBV12-4 to TRBJ2-3; unclear D gene. CDR3 length: 13 amino acids. V gave up 3 bases and J gave up 11 bases, with 15 bases separating them. CDR3 in DNA: TGTGCCAGCAGTTTCCGGGTTTACAATGAGCAGTATTTT. It translates to CASSFRVYNEQYF.

The chain employs TRBV29-1 and TRBJ2-7; no definite D call. Trimming cost V 3 bases and J 3 bases, with 15 bases left between them. The CDR3 is made up of 14 amino acids. CDR1 is SQVTM and CDR2 is ANQGSEA in the germline V gene. CDR3 loop: CSVEARGVRYEQYF. The CDR3 DNA is TGCAGCGTTGAGGCCCGAGGAGTTCGCTACGAGCAGTACTTC.

In the case of this clonotype: No conserved phenylalanine or tryptophan ends this CDR3, so it is likely a read error. This chain connects TRBV12-5 to TRBJ1-1; D possibly corresponds to TRBD1 (5 bases). The germline gives CDR1 LGHNT, CDR2 FRNRAP. V was shortened by 6 bases and J by 5 bases, with 7 bases between the two germline ends. The CDR3 contains 11 residues. This CDR3 reads CASGQGTEAFL. The CDR3 DNA reads TGTGCTAGTGGGCAGGGAACTGAAGCTTTCCTC.

A single count supports this clonotype. The chain joins TRBV12-3 or TRBV12-4 to TRBJ2-2; D gene unclear. Trimming removed 6 bases at V and 5 bases at J, with 10 bases between. CDR3 size: 13 residues. The CDR3 reads CASSPIRTGELFF. The DNA of the CDR3 is TGTGCCAGCAGCCCCATTCGTACCGGGGAGCTGTTTTTT.

This clonotype appeared once. The junction shows a germline mismatch at one end, possibly a read error. This sequence joins TRBV5-6 and TRBJ2-7, with D tentatively TRBD2 (6 bases). The germline gives CDR1 SGHDT, CDR2 YYEEEE. This CDR3 is 15 amino acids long. For the CDR3, the DNA is TGTGCCAGCAGCTTGGTCGGCGCTAGCGTCCATGAGCTGTACTTC. Protein sequence: CASSLVGASVHELYF.

This clonotype was counted ten times or more. The rearrangement links TRBV13 to TRBJ2-3; D gene unclear. Germline V gene lookup returns CDR1 PRHDT and CDR2 FYEKMQ (reference sequence). The length of the CDR3 is 14 residues. V was pared by 2 bases and J by 4 bases, with 10 bases between. The CDR3 DNA follows: TGTGCCAGCAGCTTAAGATCGGCGGCAGATACGCAGTATTTT. Translated, it gives CASSLRSAADTQYF.

Concerning this clonotype itself: A much larger clonotype is one base distant, so this may be a read error. This chain uses TRBV6-2 or TRBV6-3 with TRBJ1-1; 7 bases agree with TRBD1. The CDR3 loop spans 17 amino acids. The germline V gene encodes CDR1 MNHEY and CDR2 SVGEGT. The CDR3 sequence is CASSYSQNRGVNAEAFF. In nucleotides, the CDR3 is TGTGCCAGCAGTTACTCACAAAACAGGGGCGTGAACGCTGAAGCTTTCTTT.

The chain links TRBV20-1 to TRBJ2-7, with D tentatively TRBD2 (6 bases). Trimming stripped 6 bases from V and 12 bases from J, with 24 bases between. Looked up from germline, CDR1 is DFQATT and CDR2 is SNEGSKA (reference sequence). The CDR3 is 13 amino acids. The CDR3 nucleotides read TGCAGTGCAGGATACTCCGGGACTCTGGTGCCGTACTTC. This codes for CSAGYSGTLVPYF.

This clonotype was counted between two and nine times. The chain couples TRBV4-3 to TRBJ2-2, with 10 bases identical to TRBD2. V was pared by 3 bases and J by 4 bases, with 11 bases of the junction left unmatched. CDR1 is LGHNA, CDR2 YSLEER, per germline. The CDR3 sequence is 18 residues long. In nucleotides, the CDR3 is TGCGCCAGCAGCCATGCCGGGGGCCTAGCGGGGGTCACCGGGGAGCTGTTTTTT. Its protein is CASSHAGGLAGVTGELFF.

The chain combines TRBV10-3 with TRBJ1-3, with D tentatively TRBD1 (6 bases). The CDR3 extends over 14 amino acids. The germline gives CDR1 ENHRY, CDR2 SYGVKD. The ends were cut back, 3 bases at V and 2 bases at J, with 8 bases in the middle. The DNA for the CDR3 is TGTGCCATCAGTGAAGGGGGGACTGGAAACACCATATATTTT. Protein: CAISEGGTGNTIYF.

The chain uses TRBV7-6 and TRBJ1-4; D is perhaps TRBD1 (6 bases). The germline V gene has CDR1 SGHVS and CDR2 FNYEAQ. V was cut by 3 bases and J by 8 bases, with 10 bases left in between. This CDR3 has 13 residues. The CDR3 DNA follows: TGTGCCAGCAGCTTGGGGGCAGGGGAAAAACTGTTTTTT. It yields the protein CASSLGAGEKLFF.

The J gene is TRBJ2-5, the V gene TRBV12-3 or TRBV12-4; TRBD2 matches at 14 bases. The CDR3 consists of 16 residues. Germline trimming cut 5 bases from V and 2 bases from J; bases unmatched to any gene: 4. CDR3 protein: CASSPGTSGRQETQYF. CDR3 in DNA: TGTGCCAGCAGTCCCGGGACTAGCGGGAGACAAGAGACCCAGTACTTC.

This chain uses TRBV12-3 or TRBV12-4 with TRBJ1-1; D possibly corresponds to TRBD1 (5 bases). V was shortened by 5 bases and J by 6 bases, with 16 bases between the two germline ends. CDR3 length: 14 amino acids. This chain's CDR3 is CASSPQSGGSEAFF. In DNA form, the CDR3 reads TGTGCCAGCAGTCCACAGTCCGGGGGGTCTGAAGCTTTCTTT.

This clonotype was recorded at least ten times. An end of the junction differs from the germline gene, which may be a read error. DNA of the CDR3: TGTGCCACCAGCGGGGGGTTATGGGACAGAGCCAATGGGCAGTTCTTC. This codes for CATSGGLWDRANGQFF. The chain carries TRBV15 and TRBJ2-1, with D tentatively TRBD1 (7 bases). The CDR3 loop spans 16 amino acids. Germline V lookup: CDR1 LNHNV, CDR2 YYDKDF (reference sequence).

This clonotype was recorded many times. The CDR3 loop is CASSLGTASYNEQFF. The CDR3 DNA sequence: TGTGCCAGCAGCTTGGGAACAGCCTCCTACAATGAGCAGTTCTTC. J is TRBJ2-1 and V is TRBV5-4; D gene unclear. V lost 0 bases and J lost 0, with 7 bases in between. Per the germline V gene, CDR1 is SGHNT and CDR2 is YYREEE (reference sequence). The CDR3 is 15 amino acids. Combining the CDR3 with reference TRBV5-4 and TRBJ2-1 gives the whole variable domain ETGVTQSPTHLIKTRGQQVTLRCSSQSGHNTVSWYQQALGQGPQFIFQYYREEENGRGNFPPRFSGLQFPNYSSELNVNALELDDSALYLCASSLGTASYNEQFFGPGTRLTVL.

As regards this clonotype: One base away lies a much larger clone, so this may be a sequencing read error. V usage is TRBV12-3 or TRBV12-4 and J usage is TRBJ1-2, with D possibly TRBD1 on 5 matching bases. CDR3 length: 15 amino acids. V shed 3 bases and J shed 3 bases, with 14 bases lying between them. CDR3 in DNA: TGTGCCAGCAGTTTTGTGACAGATTATGACTATGGCTACACCTTC. Translation: CASSFVTDYDYGYTF.

This clonotype has ten or more counts. One junction end does not reproduce the germline sequence, and a read error may be involved. The chain carries TRBV11-2 and TRBJ2-7; D is possibly TRBD1 or TRBD2 (6 bases each). CDR3 length: 12 amino acids. Germline V lookup: CDR1 SGHAT, CDR2 FQNNGV. CDR3 loop: CASSLDRGLKVF. Written as DNA, the CDR3 is TGTGCCAGCAGCTTAGATCGGGGGCTCAAGGTGTTC.

The chain is built from TRBV18 and TRBJ2-3, with D possibly matching TRBD1 (5 bases). The ends were cut back, 3 bases at V and 3 bases at J, with 13 bases in the middle. The CDR3 totals 15 residues. Looked up from germline, CDR1 is KGHSH and CDR2 is LQKENI. CDR3: CASSPGTGNTDTQYF. For the CDR3, the DNA is TGTGCCAGCTCACCGGGCACAGGAAATACAGATACGCAGTATTTT.

Note on this clonotype: Given the absence of the conserved phenylalanine or tryptophan at the CDR3 end, a read error is likely. The chain couples TRBV7-3 to TRBJ2-1; D unresolved. The CDR3 totals 13 residues. Germline V gene lookup returns CDR1 SGHTA and CDR2 FQGTGA. The CDR3 nucleotides are TGTGCCAACAGCCTGCTGCATGGCAATGAGCAGTTCCTC. The encoded protein is CANSLLHGNEQFL.